Listed here are 22 T cell receptor beta chains from one sample, sequenced in a study of T cell repertoires in cytomegalovirus infection. Each CDR3 protein is one row after TCRdb ran MiXCR on the reads. The table lists about 350,000 distinct CDR3 sequences, roughly 36% of them singletons. Their specific antigens are unknown. The sequencing here drew on cultured PBMCs, taken from culture after CMV antigen stimulation. Source of these receptors: a human donor in good health (CMV status not recorded). Some clones in this sample may be carry-over from other donors' samples.

This clonotype was observed a handful of times. This chain uses TRBV6-2 or TRBV6-3 with TRBJ2-1; the match to TRBD2 covers 10 bases. V shed 5 bases, J shed 6 bases, and the junction held 16 bases outside the gene matches. The CDR3 contains 18 residues. The germline CDR1 and CDR2 sequences are MNHEY and SVGEGT. CDR3 nucleotide sequence: TGTGCCAGCAGTCTACGGCACCTAGCGGGAGCAGGGGTCAATGAGCAGTTCTTC. Encoded protein: CASSLRHLAGAGVNEQFF.

The chain links TRBV11-3 to TRBJ1-1, with unresolved D. Per the germline V gene, CDR1 is SGHNT and CDR2 is YENEEA. This CDR3 contains 13 residues. The V gene lost 4 bases and the J gene lost 9 bases, with 15 bases spanning the gap. The CDR3, as DNA: TGTGCCAGCAGCTCGGGTCTGCGTACCCAAGCTTTCTTT. Its protein is CASSSGLRTQAFF.

This chain joins TRBV24-1 and TRBJ2-1; possibly TRBD2 for D (5 bases). Trimming pared 7 bases from V and 4 bases from J, leaving 16 bases between. In germline, CDR1 is KGHDR, CDR2 SFDVKD. The CDR3 contains 15 residues. DNA for the CDR3: TGTGCCACCAGCGCAACCCCCCGGGGATACAATGAGCAGTTCTTC. Translating gives CATSATPRGYNEQFF.

V is TRBV19 and J is TRBJ1-5; the match to TRBD1 covers 9 bases. The CDR3 runs 15 residues. Germline loops: CDR1 LNHDA, CDR2 SQIVND (reference sequence). V shed 0 bases, J shed 7 bases, and the junction held 4 bases outside the gene matches. CDR3 in amino acids: CASSIEGTGNQPQHF. The CDR3 DNA reads TGTGCCAGTAGTATAGAGGGGACAGGGAACCAGCCCCAGCATTTT.

This clonotype is a singleton in its sample. The V gene is TRBV20-1, the J gene TRBJ1-2, with no clear D. Germline CDR1 DFQATT, CDR2 SNEGSKA (reference sequence). The CDR3 runs 16 residues. Trimming took 1 base from V and 4 from J, leaving 19 bases between them. The CDR3 region has the DNA TGCAGTGCTAGAGGTATAGGTCGGGGAACCCCCTATGGCTACACCTTC. Translation: CSARGIGRGTPYGYTF.

The chain has TRBV12-3 or TRBV12-4 and TRBJ2-1; D is unclear. Trimming left V 4 bases short and J 9 bases short, with 13 bases between. The CDR3 spans 13 residues. DNA of the CDR3: TGTGCCAGCAGTTACTCTGGGATCGGTGAGCAGTTCTTC. Its protein product is CASSYSGIGEQFF.

This chain links TRBV5-6 with TRBJ1-5; D remains ambiguous. This CDR3 region has 17 residues. The germline V and J ends were trimmed by 1 base and 2 bases, with 16 bases remaining between them. CDR1 and CDR2 (germline): SGHDT, YYEEEE. CDR3 sequence: CASSLFGFSAGNQPQHF. The CDR3 bases are TGTGCCAGCAGCTTGTTCGGGTTCTCGGCAGGCAATCAGCCCCAGCATTTT. The variable domain in full, with the rest retrieved from reference TRBV5-6 and TRBJ1-5, is DAGVTQSPTHLIKTRGQQVTLRCSPKSGHDTVSWYQQALGQGPQFIFQYYEEEERQRGNFPDRFSGHQFPNYSSELNVNALLLGDSALYLCASSLFGFSAGNQPQHFGDGTRLSIL.

This chain links TRBV19 with TRBJ1-2, with a weak D call TRBD1 (5 bases). Germline CDR1 and CDR2: LNHDA and SQIVND (reference sequence). The CDR3 totals 16 residues. The V end lost 0 bases, the J end lost 8 bases, and 19 bases lay between the germline ends. The chain's CDR3 is CASSIDTWGTSRGYTF. CDR3 sequence (DNA): TGTGCCAGTAGTATAGACACTTGGGGGACCTCCCGGGGCTACACCTTC.

V usage is TRBV28 and J usage is TRBJ2-7; possible D gene TRBD2, 6 bases. V was clipped by 3 bases and J by 7 bases, with 19 bases between them. CDR3 length equals 15 residues. CDR1 MDHEN and CDR2 SYDVKM come from the germline V gene. CDR3 DNA sequence: TGTGCCAGCAGTTTGCTCGACCCGTTTGGGGGGGAGCAGTACTTC. This codes for CASSLLDPFGGEQYF.

This clonotype was recorded a few times. V is TRBV2 and J is TRBJ2-6, with 8 bases that match TRBD1. Unmatched junction bases numbered 8, after V lost 6 bases and J lost 16 bases. CDR1 is SNHLY and CDR2 is FYNNEI in the germline V gene. The CDR3 is 12 residues long. CDR3 amino acids: CASSGQGGGLTF. Written as DNA, the CDR3 is TGTGCCAGCAGCGGACAGGGTGGAGGTCTGACTTTC. Together with reference TRBV2 and TRBJ2-6, the CDR3 gives the full variable domain: EPEVTQTPSHQVTQMGQEVILRCVPISNHLYFYWYRQILGQKVEFLVSFYNNEISEKSEIFDDQFSVERPDGSNFTLKIRSTKLEDSAMYFCASSGQGGGLTFGAGSRLTVL.

The chain couples TRBV7-2 to TRBJ1-1; D gene ambiguous. The CDR3 totals 15 residues. With 1 base removed from V and 0 bases from J, the gap between germline ends came to 9 bases. CDR1 is SGHTA, CDR2 FQGNSA, per germline. The CDR3 sequence is CASSLEGSVNTEAFF. CDR3 nucleotides: TGTGCCAGCAGCTTAGAAGGGTCGGTGAACACTGAAGCTTTCTTT.

Ten or more counts support this clonotype. The chain's CDR3 is CASSSLSGRVEETQYF. In nucleotides, the CDR3 is TGTGCCAGCAGCTCTCTTAGCGGGAGGGTGGAAGAGACCCAGTACTTC. This chain links TRBV7-8 with TRBJ2-5; 11 bases map to TRBD2. The CDR3 runs 16 residues. Germline V gene lookup returns CDR1 SGHVS and CDR2 FQNEAQ. The V gene end was trimmed by 4 bases and the J gene end by 3 bases; junction bases not matched to a gene: 7. Complete variable domain (other parts from reference TRBV7-8 and TRBJ2-5): GAGVSQSPRYKVAKRGQDVALRCDPISGHVSLFWYQQALGQGPEFLTYFQNEAQLDKSGLPSDRFFAERPEGSVSTLKIQRTQQEDSAVYLCASSSLSGRVEETQYFGPGTRLLVL.

This clonotype has a count of ten or more. The chain couples TRBV7-2 to TRBJ1-5; D uncertain. The V end was cut by 0 bases, the J end by 0 bases, with 12 bases between. Germline V gives CDR1 SGHTA, CDR2 FQGNSA. The CDR3 totals 17 residues. DNA for the CDR3: TGTGCCAGCAGCTTAGCGCCGGGCGTCTATAGCAATCAGCCCCAGCATTTT. It yields the protein CASSLAPGVYSNQPQHF.

The chain combines TRBV7-9 with TRBJ1-1; D might be TRBD1 (6 bases). This CDR3 is built from 15 residues. V was shortened by 1 base and J by 2 bases, with 11 bases between the two germline ends. Germline CDR1 is SEHNR and CDR2 is FQNEAQ (reference sequence). The CDR3 loop reads CASSLGDRSNTEAFF. The DNA for the CDR3 is TGTGCCAGCAGCTTAGGAGACAGGTCCAACACTGAAGCTTTCTTT.

This clonotype turned up a few times. This sequence joins TRBV12-3 or TRBV12-4 and TRBJ2-7; 9 nucleotides align to TRBD2. V lost 3 bases, J lost 6 bases, and 6 bases stayed unmatched. This CDR3 comprises 14 residues. The CDR3 DNA is TGTGCCAGCAGTTTCTTAGCGGGAGTTAGCGAGCAGTACTTC. Its protein product is CASSFLAGVSEQYF.

CDR3 DNA sequence: TGCGCCAGCAGTGAGAGTGCGGGGGATCCCTACAATGAGCAGTTCTTC. Translating gives CASSESAGDPYNEQFF. The gene calls are TRBV10-2 and TRBJ2-1; 7 nucleotides agree with TRBD2. CDR1 and CDR2 (germline): WSHSY, SAAADI. The CDR3 sequence is 16 residues long. Trimming removed 2 bases from V and 2 bases from J; junction bases left unmatched: 6.

The chain recombines TRBV7-9 with TRBJ1-1, with D maybe TRBD1 (5 bases). Germline V gene lookup returns CDR1 SEHNR and CDR2 FQNEAQ (reference sequence). V dropped 4 bases and J dropped 3 bases, with 12 bases sitting between them. The CDR3 consists of 14 residues. The chain's CDR3 is CASSSLLGHTEAFF. The CDR3 DNA follows: TGTGCCAGCAGCTCCCTTTTGGGGCACACTGAAGCTTTCTTT.

The chain couples TRBV14 to TRBJ2-1, with 10 bases lining up with TRBD2. Germline V gives CDR1 SGHDN, CDR2 FVKESK. The J segment lost 10 bases and the V segment lost 5 bases, leaving 11 bases of the junction unmatched. The CDR3 contains 15 residues. The CDR3 DNA follows: TGTGCCAGCAGCTTACCGGGACTAGCGCTCAGGGAGCAGTTCTTC. Translation: CASSLPGLALREQFF.

This chain links TRBV4-1 with TRBJ2-2, with 8 bases aligning to TRBD2. CDR3 length: 17 residues. Germline V CDR1 and CDR2: MGHRA, YSYEKL. The J segment lost 0 bases and the V segment lost 0 bases, leaving 3 bases of the junction unmatched. In nucleotides, the CDR3 is TGCGCCAGCAGCCAAGACCCGGGGGGGGCGAACACCGGGGAGCTGTTTTTT. Translating it yields CASSQDPGGANTGELFF.

The sample holds a few counts of this clonotype. J is TRBJ1-5 and V is TRBV7-9, with 7 bases matching TRBD1. Germline V gene data show CDR1 as SEHNR and CDR2 as FQNEAQ (reference sequence). The CDR3 length is 15 residues. Trimming cost V 3 bases and J 6 bases; bases outside gene matches: 8. CDR3 coding DNA: TGTGCCAGCAGCTTTTTTGAGGGGGCCGGTCAGCCCCAGCATTTT. This codes for CASSFFEGAGQPQHF.

This clonotype was picked up many times. The rearrangement links TRBV12-3 or TRBV12-4 to TRBJ2-1, with D tentatively TRBD1 or TRBD2 (6 bases each). V shed 1 base and J shed 9 bases, with 16 bases lying between them. There are 15 residues in the CDR3. CDR3 nucleotides: TGTGCCAGCAGTTTAGATCTAGCCGGAGGGGGTGAGCAGTTCTTC. This sequence encodes CASSLDLAGGGEQFF.

This clonotype appeared many times. V is TRBV7-2 and J is TRBJ2-7; D unclear. This CDR3 has 12 residues. V gave up 1 base and J gave up 5 bases, with 6 bases separating them. Per the germline V gene, CDR1 is SGHTA and CDR2 is FQGNSA. The CDR3 loop is CASSLEGNEQYF. CDR3 in DNA: TGTGCCAGCAGCTTAGAGGGCAACGAGCAGTACTTC.